What follows are 5 T cell receptor beta chains derived from one specimen sequenced in a study of beta chain features in type 1 diabetes. cDNA synthesis used the whole RNA isolate, giving expressed TCRB sequences. Produced via immunoSEQ multiplex PCR; TCRdb's table is partial and in-frame only. The sample lists tens of thousands of clones, 50% to 75% seen once, with around 0.29% in the top ten. Notes on the study in general: Researchers report that Type 1 diabetes patients had moderately but significantly shorter TCRB CDR3s across all four CD4+ subsets.

These receptors' targets are unknown. Specimen: stem cell memory CD4+ T cells from blood. These receptor sequences come from a woman in her 30s with type 1 diabetes.

The chain uses TRBV30 and TRBJ2-6; no definite D call. Germline CDR1 GTSNPN, CDR2 SVGIG (reference sequence). This CDR3 is built from 13 residues. V shed 2 bases and J shed 1 base, with 3 bases lying between them. The CDR3 nucleotides are TGTGCCTGGAGTACATCTGGGGCCAACGTCCTGACTTTC. It codes for CAWSTSGANVLTF.

The rearrangement joins TRBV27 to TRBJ2-3; TRBD2 matches at 9 bases. CDR1 is MNHEY and CDR2 is SMNVEV in the germline V gene (reference sequence). CDR3 length equals 16 residues. V lost 5 bases and J lost 5; bases outside the gene matches: 11. The chain's CDR3 is CASSISAGGLKDTQYF. The CDR3 DNA follows: TGTGCCAGCAGTATCTCAGCGGGAGGTTTGAAAGATACGCAGTATTTT.

In this sample, this clone turned up a few times. The V call is TRBV19, the J call TRBJ2-1; D might be TRBD2 (6 bases). Per germline, CDR1 LNHDA and CDR2 SQIVND (reference sequence). The CDR3 contains 14 residues. Trimming stripped 7 bases from V and 10 bases from J, with 20 bases between. The CDR3 region is CASNRRLDVGEQFF. In DNA form, the CDR3 reads TGTGCCAGTAACAGGAGACTAGATGTAGGGGAGCAGTTCTTC.

V is TRBV15 and J is TRBJ2-1; TRBD2 agrees at 7 bases. The germline CDR1 and CDR2 sequences are LNHNV and YYDKDF (reference sequence). The CDR3 has 16 amino acids. The trim removed 0 bases at V and 3 bases at J, leaving 5 bases unmatched. CDR3 coding DNA: TGTGCCACCAGCAGAGATTCCGCTAGCGGCTACAATGAGCAGTTCTTC. This gives the protein CATSRDSASGYNEQFF.

This chain uses TRBV7-9 with TRBJ1-3; 9 bases agree with TRBD1. The J segment lost 7 bases and the V segment lost 5 bases, leaving 6 bases of the junction unmatched. Per the germline V gene, CDR1 is SEHNR and CDR2 is FQNEAQ (reference sequence). CDR3 length equals 14 residues. CDR3 residues: CASSPGQGWNTIYF. The CDR3 DNA sequence: TGTGCCAGCAGCCCGGGACAGGGTTGGAACACCATATATTTT. Based on the CDR3 plus reference TRBV7-9 and TRBJ1-3, the full variable domain is DTGVSQNPRHKITKRGQNVTFRCDPISEHNRLYWYRQTLGQGPEFLTYFQNEAQLEKSRLLSDRFSAERPKGSFSTLEIQRTEQGDSAMYLCASSPGQGWNTIYFGEGSWLTVV.